This T cell receptor (beta chain) was sequenced in a study of blood T cell repertoires in COVID-19. The wider study: Spain, Italy and the United States supplied samples that represented acute and convalescent COVID-19. PBMCs, B-cell-depleted T cells, or T cells were the source of the cDNA or gDNA that made up the material.

Germline assignment: CDR1 MNHEY and CDR2 SVGAGI. V lost 6 bases to trimming and J lost 0 bases; unmatched junction nucleotides: 5. This CDR3 is 14 amino acids long. Per the authors' pipeline: Cell counts per sample came from amplifying reference gene primers. Clones were sequenced by immunoSEQ multiplex PCR, and TCRdb holds only the in-frame ones, with some missing. For V, J and clone size, that table is used; D and trimming come from the DNA. The table lists approximately 38,000 clones, roughly 89% of them singletons. The chain couples TRBV6-5 to TRBJ2-7, with 7 bases that match TRBD2. Sample: peripheral blood. The sequence came from a human donor in a cohort sampled during active COVID-19. The DNA for the CDR3 is TGTGCCAGCAGCCGTCTAGCGGCCTCCTACGAGCAGTACTTC. It codes for CASSRLAASYEQYF.